This T cell receptor beta chain was captured in a study of blood T cell repertoires in COVID-19. Profiled with immunoSEQ multiplex PCR; TCRdb holds only in-frame clones, not every one. This sample carries approximately 270,000 clones, around 86% of them seen once, and the ten largest clones take roughly 2.2%. Germline CDR1 and CDR2: LGHDT and YNNKEL (reference sequence). This CDR3 comprises 15 residues. V shed 4 bases and J 14 bases; nucleotides not matched to a gene: 9. The sample was peripheral blood. V is TRBV3-1 (or the pseudogene TRBV3-2) and J is TRBJ2-1; 15 positions match TRBD2. This clonotype originated in a man aged 50 or older with acute or convalescent COVID-19. CDR3 bases: TGTGCCAGCAGCCCCCGGACTAGCGGGGGGGGAGTTGAGTTCTTC. It translates to CASSPRTSGGGVEFF.